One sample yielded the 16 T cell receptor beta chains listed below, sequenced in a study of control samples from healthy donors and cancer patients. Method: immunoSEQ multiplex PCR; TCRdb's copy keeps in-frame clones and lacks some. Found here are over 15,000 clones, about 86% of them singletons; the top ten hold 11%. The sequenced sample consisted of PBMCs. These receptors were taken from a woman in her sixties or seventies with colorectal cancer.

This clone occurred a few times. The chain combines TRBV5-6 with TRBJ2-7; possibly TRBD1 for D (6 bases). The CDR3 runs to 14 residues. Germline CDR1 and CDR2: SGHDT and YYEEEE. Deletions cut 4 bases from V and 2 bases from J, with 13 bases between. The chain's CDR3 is CASSRRQVPYEQYF. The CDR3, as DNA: TGTGCCAGCAGCCGACGACAGGTCCCCTACGAGCAGTACTTC.

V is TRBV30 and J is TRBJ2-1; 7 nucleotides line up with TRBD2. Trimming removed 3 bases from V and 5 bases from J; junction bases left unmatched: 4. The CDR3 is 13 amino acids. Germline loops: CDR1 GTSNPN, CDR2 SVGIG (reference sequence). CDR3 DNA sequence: TGTGCCTGGAGGGGAGGGAATAACAATGAGCAGTTCTTC. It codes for CAWRGGNNNEQFF.

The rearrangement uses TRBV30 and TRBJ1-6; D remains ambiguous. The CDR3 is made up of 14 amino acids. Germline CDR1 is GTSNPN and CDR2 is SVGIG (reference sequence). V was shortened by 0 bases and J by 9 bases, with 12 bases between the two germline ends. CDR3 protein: CAWSVPGAGSPLHF. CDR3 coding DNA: TGTGCCTGGAGTGTCCCGGGCGCGGGTTCACCCCTCCACTTT.

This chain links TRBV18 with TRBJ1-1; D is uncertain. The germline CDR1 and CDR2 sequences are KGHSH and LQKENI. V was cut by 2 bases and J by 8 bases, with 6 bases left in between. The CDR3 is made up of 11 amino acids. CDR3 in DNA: TGTGCCAGCTCACCAGGAGCCGAAGCTTTCTTT. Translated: CASSPGAEAFF. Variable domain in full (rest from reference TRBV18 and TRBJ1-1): NAGVMQNPRHLVRRRGQEARLRCSPMKGHSHVYWYRQLPEEGLKFMVYLQKENIIDESGMPKERFSAEFPKEGPSILRIQQVVRGDSAAYFCASSPGAEAFFGQGTRLTVV.

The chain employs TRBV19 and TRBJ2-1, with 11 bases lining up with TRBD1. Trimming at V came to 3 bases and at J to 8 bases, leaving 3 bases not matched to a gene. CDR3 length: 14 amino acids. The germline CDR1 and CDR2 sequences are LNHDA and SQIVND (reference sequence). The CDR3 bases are TGTGCCAGTAGTATCGGGGGACAGGGGGATGAGCAGTTCTTC. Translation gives CASSIGGQGDEQFF.

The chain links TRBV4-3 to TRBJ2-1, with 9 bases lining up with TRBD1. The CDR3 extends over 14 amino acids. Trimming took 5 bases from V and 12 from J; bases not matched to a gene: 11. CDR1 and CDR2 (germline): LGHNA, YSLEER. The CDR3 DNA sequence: TGCGCCAGCAGCTTGGACAGGGGAGGTTTAGGGCAGTTCTTC. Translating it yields CASSLDRGGLGQFF.

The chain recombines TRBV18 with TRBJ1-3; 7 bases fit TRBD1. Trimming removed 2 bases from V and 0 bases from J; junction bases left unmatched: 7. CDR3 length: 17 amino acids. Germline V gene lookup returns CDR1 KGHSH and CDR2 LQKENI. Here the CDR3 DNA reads TGTGCCAGCTCACCAAATACAGGGGCCCGCTCTGGAAACACCATATATTTT. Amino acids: CASSPNTGARSGNTIYF. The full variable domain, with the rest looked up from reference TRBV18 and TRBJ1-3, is NAGVMQNPRHLVRRRGQEARLRCSPMKGHSHVYWYRQLPEEGLKFMVYLQKENIIDESGMPKERFSAEFPKEGPSILRIQQVVRGDSAAYFCASSPNTGARSGNTIYFGEGSWLTVV.

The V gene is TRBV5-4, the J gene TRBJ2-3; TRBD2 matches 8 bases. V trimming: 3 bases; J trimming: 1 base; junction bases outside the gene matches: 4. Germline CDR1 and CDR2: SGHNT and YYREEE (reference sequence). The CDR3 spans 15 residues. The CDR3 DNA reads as TGTGCCAGCAGCTGGCCGACTAGCGGCACAGATACGCAGTATTTT. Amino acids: CASSWPTSGTDTQYF.

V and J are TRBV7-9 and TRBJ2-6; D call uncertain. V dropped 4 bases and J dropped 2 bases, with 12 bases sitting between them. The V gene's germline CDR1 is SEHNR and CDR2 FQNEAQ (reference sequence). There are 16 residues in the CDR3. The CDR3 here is CASSSMTGAGANVLTF. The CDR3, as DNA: TGTGCCAGCAGCTCTATGACCGGCGCTGGGGCCAACGTCCTGACTTTC.

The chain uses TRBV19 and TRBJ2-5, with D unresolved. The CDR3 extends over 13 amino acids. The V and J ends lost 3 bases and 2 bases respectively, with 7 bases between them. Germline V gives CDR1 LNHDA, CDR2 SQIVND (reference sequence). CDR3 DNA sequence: TGTGCCAGTAGTATGTCAAAACAAGAGACCCAGTACTTC. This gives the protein CASSMSKQETQYF.

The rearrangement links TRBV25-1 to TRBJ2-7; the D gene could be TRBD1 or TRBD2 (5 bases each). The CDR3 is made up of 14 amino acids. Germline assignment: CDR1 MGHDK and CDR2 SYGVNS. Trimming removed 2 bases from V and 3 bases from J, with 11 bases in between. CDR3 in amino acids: CASSERGGGYEQYF. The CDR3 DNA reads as TGTGCCAGCAGTGAAAGGGGTGGGGGCTACGAGCAGTACTTC.

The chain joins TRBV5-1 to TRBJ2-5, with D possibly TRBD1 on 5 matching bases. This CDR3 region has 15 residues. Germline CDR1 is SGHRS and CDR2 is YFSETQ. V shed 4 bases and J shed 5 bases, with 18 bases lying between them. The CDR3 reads CASSPLKARQETQYF. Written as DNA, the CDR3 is TGCGCCAGCAGCCCATTAAAGGCTCGACAGGAGACCCAGTACTTC. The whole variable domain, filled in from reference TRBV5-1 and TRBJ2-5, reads KAGVTQTPRYLIKTRGQQVTLSCSPISGHRSVSWYQQTPGQGLQFLFEYFSETQRNKGNFPGRFSGRQFSNSRSEMNVSTLELGDSALYLCASSPLKARQETQYFGPGTRLLVL.

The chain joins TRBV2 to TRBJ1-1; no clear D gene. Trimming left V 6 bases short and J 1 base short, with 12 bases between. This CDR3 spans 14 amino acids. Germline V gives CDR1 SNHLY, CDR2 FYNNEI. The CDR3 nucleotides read TGTGCCAGCAGGACTGCCAATGAGAACACTGAAGCTTTCTTT. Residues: CASRTANENTEAFF.

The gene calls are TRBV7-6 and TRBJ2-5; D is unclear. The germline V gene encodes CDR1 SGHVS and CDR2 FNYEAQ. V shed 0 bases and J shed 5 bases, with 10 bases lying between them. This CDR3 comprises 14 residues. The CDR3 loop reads CASSLAPVGETQYF. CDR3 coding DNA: TGTGCCAGCAGCTTAGCGCCGGTGGGGGAGACCCAGTACTTC.

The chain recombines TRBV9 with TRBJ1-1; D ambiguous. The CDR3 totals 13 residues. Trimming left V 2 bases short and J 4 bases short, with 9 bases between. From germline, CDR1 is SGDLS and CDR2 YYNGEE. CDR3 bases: TGTGCCAGCAGCGTGGGAAGAACCACTGAAGCTTTCTTT. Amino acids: CASSVGRTTEAFF.

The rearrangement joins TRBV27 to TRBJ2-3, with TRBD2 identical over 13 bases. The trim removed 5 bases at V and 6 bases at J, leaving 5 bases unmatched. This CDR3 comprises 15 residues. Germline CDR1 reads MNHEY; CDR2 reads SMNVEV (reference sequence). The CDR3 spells CASSRTSGRGDTQYF. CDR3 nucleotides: TGTGCCAGCAGTAGGACTAGCGGGAGAGGGGATACGCAGTATTTT.